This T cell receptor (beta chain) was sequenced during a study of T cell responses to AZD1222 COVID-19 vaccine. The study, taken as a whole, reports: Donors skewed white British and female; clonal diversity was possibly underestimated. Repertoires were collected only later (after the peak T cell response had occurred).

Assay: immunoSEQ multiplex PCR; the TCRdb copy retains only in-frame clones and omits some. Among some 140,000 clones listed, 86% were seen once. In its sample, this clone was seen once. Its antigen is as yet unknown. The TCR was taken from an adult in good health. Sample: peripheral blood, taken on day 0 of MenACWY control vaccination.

CDR3 bases: TGTGCCAGCAGCATCGACATCTACCCCAATCAGCCCCAGCATTTT. This encodes CASSIDIYPNQPQHF. The chain combines TRBV7-2 with TRBJ1-5; D is uncertain. CDR1 and CDR2 (germline): SGHTA, FQGNSA. Trimming took 5 bases from V and 3 from J, leaving 14 bases between them. The CDR3 totals 15 residues.